Described below is a single T cell receptor beta chain sequence and its context. Relative to the germline gene, one junction end is altered; a read error may explain this. Time point given: longitudinal time-point 3. This record comes from a study of neurological immune-mediated disorders. Each CDR3 protein gets one entry after TCRdb re-called the 5' RACE reads with MiXCR. The sample shows tens of thousands of distinct CDR3 sequences, 7% to 10% of them seen only once. From germline, CDR1 is ENHRY and CDR2 SYGVKD. The CDR3 length is 14 residues. The source is a woman between 40 and 50 years old in good health. Sequencing was performed on PBMCs. The chain combines TRBV10-3 with TRBJ2-4; the match to TRBD1 covers 9 bases. The CDR3 bases are TGTGCCATCAGCAGGGACAGGGACCAACACATTCAGTGCTTC. Its translation: CAISRDRDQHIQCF.